Detailed here is one T cell receptor beta chain. The table came from immunoSEQ multiplex PCR; TCRdb's copy has only in-frame clones and leaves some out. Among 150,000 or so clones, 70% to 90% were seen once, and the ten largest hold about 1.2%. This entry comes from a study of blood T cell repertoires in COVID-19. On the study more broadly: PBMCs, B-cell-depleted T cells, or T cells provided the cDNA or gDNA that made up the material.

The CDR3 is made up of 13 amino acids. CDR1 and CDR2 (germline): LNHDA, SQIVND (reference sequence). After removal of 4 bases from V and 6 bases from J, the junction contained 4 bases not matched to a gene. The genes are TRBV19 and TRBJ1-2, with 8 nucleotides matching TRBD1. The receptor was isolated from a man aged 55 to 70 who had recovered from COVID-19. The sequenced material came from peripheral blood. The chain's CDR3 is CASSRQGSDGYTF. CDR3 nucleotides: TGTGCCAGTAGTAGACAGGGGTCTGATGGCTACACCTTC.